The rows below give T cell receptor beta chains drawn from one sample of a study of shared clonotypes between healthy human individuals. TCRdb's table, derived via immunoSEQ multiplex PCR, lists solely in-frame clones and lacks some. The sample contains over 2,000,000 clones, just over 90% of which appear only once. Input material: naive CD8+ T cells from PBMCs. The receptor source for this set is a young man in good health. Some clones in this sample may be carry-over from other donors' samples. Both conserved end residues are part of each CDR3. The D gene is left open where the match is weak. Rows give clone size only sometimes, using once, few, many, or a class for an expanded clone.

TRBD1 | TRBJ2-7 | - | TRBV18 | CASSPTGFEQYF | TGTGCCAGCTCACCGACAGGGTTCGAGCAGTACTTC
- | TRBJ1-2 | - | TRBV5-1 | CASSSSLGKGLNYGYTF | TGCGCCAGCAGCTCCTCCCTAGGAAAGGGCCTTAACTATGGCTACACCTTC
TRBD1 | TRBJ2-7 | - | TRBV27 | CASSDRAGSYEQYF | TGTGCCAGCAGTGACAGGGCGGGCTCCTACGAGCAGTACTTC
TRBD1 | TRBJ2-1 | - | TRBV9 | CASSVAWGQGTNEQFF | TGTGCCAGCAGCGTAGCGTGGGGACAGGGGACGAATGAGCAGTTCTTC
- | TRBJ1-5 | - | TRBV6-5 | CASSTTAQPQHF | TGTGCCAGCAGCACGACAGCTCAGCCCCAGCATTTT
- | TRBJ2-7 | - | TRBV5-5 | CASSYGRWEQYF | TGTGCCAGCAGCTACGGCCGTTGGGAGCAGTACTTC
- | TRBJ2-1 | - | TRBV27 | CASSSGGSYNEQFF | TGTGCCAGCAGTTCGGGCGGATCATACAATGAGCAGTTCTTC
TRBD2 | TRBJ2-7 | once | TRBV2 | CARREGTGYEQYF | TGTGCCAGGAGGGAGGGGACTGGCTACGAGCAGTACTTC
TRBD1 | TRBJ1-5 | - | TRBV6-5 | CASSSGTGTQPQHF | TGTGCCAGCAGTTCCGGGACAGGGACTCAGCCCCAGCATTTT
- | TRBJ2-7 | - | TRBV7-9 | CASSYSISGAIDEQYF | TGTGCCAGCAGCTACTCTATCTCGGGAGCGATCGACGAGCAGTACTTC
- | TRBJ1-2 | few | TRBV5-4 | CASSSNYGYTF | TGTGCCAGCAGCTCTAACTATGGCTACACCTTC
- | TRBJ1-2 | - | TRBV30 | CAWSVTGTYGYTF | TGTGCCTGGAGTGTAACAGGGACCTATGGCTACACCTTC
- | TRBJ1-2 | few | TRBV28 | CASSNRPRGYTF | TGTGCCAGCAGCAACAGGCCTAGAGGCTACACCTTC
TRBD1 | TRBJ2-2 | - | TRBV11-2 | CASSFQGPTQGARTGELFF | TGTGCCAGCAGCTTCCAAGGCCCCACACAGGGGGCGCGCACCGGGGAGCTGTTTTTT
TRBD1 | TRBJ1-2 | - | TRBV10-2 | CASSVDRGSGYTF | TGCGCCAGCAGTGTGGACAGGGGTAGTGGCTACACCTTC
TRBD1 | TRBJ2-7 | - | TRBV9 | CASSAHGQGVYEQYF | TGTGCCAGCAGCGCCCATGGACAGGGGGTTTACGAGCAGTACTTC
- | TRBJ1-1 | once | TRBV7-9 | CASSLQGRNTEAFF | TGTGCCAGCAGCCTACAGGGACGGAACACTGAAGCTTTCTTT
- | TRBJ1-4 | - | TRBV28 | CASQYPASGEKLFF | TGTGCCAGTCAATACCCTGCCAGTGGTGAAAAACTGTTTTTT
TRBD2 | TRBJ2-1 | - | TRBV9 | CASSVESGGYNEQFF | TGTGCCAGCAGCGTAGAATCGGGAGGCTACAATGAGCAGTTCTTC
- | TRBJ1-2 | - | TRBV5-1 | CASSSGDAEF | TGCGCCAGCAGCTCCGGGGACGCCGAGTTC
- | TRBJ1-1 | - | TRBV7-9 | CASSRMDTEAFF | TGTGCCAGCAGCCGAATGGACACTGAAGCTTTCTTT
- | TRBJ1-1 | - | TRBV15 | CATRTVGNTEAFF | TGTGCCACGAGGACTGTAGGCAACACTGAAGCTTTCTTT
- | TRBJ1-1 | - | TRBV7-9 | CASSIPENTEAFF | TGTGCCAGCAGCATACCAGAGAACACTGAAGCTTTCTTT
- | TRBJ2-7 | - | TRBV4-1 | CASSQGRRVGYEQYF | TGCGCCAGCAGCCAAGGGAGAAGGGTGGGGTACGAGCAGTACTTC
- | TRBJ2-7 | - | TRBV15 | CATSGSVSYEQYF | TGTGCCACCAGCGGTTCAGTTTCCTACGAGCAGTACTTC
- | TRBJ1-1 | - | TRBV6-1 | CASSESPPTTAMNTEAFF | TGTGCCAGCAGTGAATCCCCCCCGACGACAGCCATGAACACTGAAGCTTTCTTT
- | TRBJ2-1 | - | TRBV11-2 | CASSLGTGRLAEEQFF | TGTGCCAGCAGCTTAGGGACAGGGAGACTAGCGGAAGAGCAGTTCTTC
TRBD1 | TRBJ2-1 | - | TRBV7-9 | CASSLAGQEYDEQFF | TGTGCCAGCAGCTTAGCGGGACAGGAGTACGATGAGCAGTTCTTC
- | TRBJ2-3 | once | TRBV2 | CASLGSTDTQYF | TGTGCCAGCCTCGGCAGCACAGATACGCAGTATTTT
TRBD1 | TRBJ2-7 | - | TRBV7-9 | CASSPSDRGYEQYF | TGTGCCAGCAGCCCCTCTGACAGGGGCTACGAGCAGTACTTC
- | TRBJ2-3 | - | TRBV27 | CASSLLTPLSTDTQYF | TGTGCCAGCAGTTTATTGACACCATTAAGCACAGATACGCAGTATTTT
TRBD1 | TRBJ2-1 | - | TRBV6-1 | CASRSGGLNYNEQFF | TGTGCCAGCAGGTCAGGGGGCTTAAACTACAATGAGCAGTTCTTC
TRBD1 | TRBJ1-2 | - | TRBV9 | CASSVVAGGLYGYTF | TGTGCCAGCAGCGTAGTCGCAGGGGGGCTATATGGCTACACCTTC
TRBD2 | TRBJ2-1 | - | TRBV27 | CASSPRTSGSSYNEQFF | TGTGCCAGCAGTCCACGGACTAGCGGTAGCTCCTACAATGAGCAGTTCTTC
- | TRBJ2-3 | - | TRBV10-3 | CAISDWEREDTQYF | TGTGCCATCAGTGACTGGGAAAGGGAAGATACGCAGTATTTT
- | TRBJ2-1 | - | TRBV4-1 | CASSQAMGVSYNEQFF | TGCGCCAGCAGCCAAGCGATGGGGGTCTCCTACAATGAGCAGTTCTTC
- | TRBJ2-7 | - | TRBV27 | CASSLGLYYEQYF | TGTGCCAGCAGTTTGGGACTTTACTACGAGCAGTACTTC
- | TRBJ2-7 | - | TRBV5-6 | CASSSGPYEQYF | TGTGCCAGCAGCTCGGGACCCTACGAGCAGTACTTC